The rows below give T cell receptor beta chains drawn from one sample of a study of shared clonotypes between healthy human individuals. Some clones are missing from TCRdb's copy, which holds only in-frame ones; the method was immunoSEQ multiplex PCR. The sample has millions of clones, more than 85% seen once; the top ten hold about 0.39%. The material sequenced was naive CD4+ T cells from PBMCs. These receptors came from a man in his late teens or twenties in good health. Some clones in this sample may be carry-over from other donors' samples. The CDR3 runs from the conserved cysteine through the conserved F or W. A D gene is named only where the DNA matches it firmly. The size entry is marked missing in some rows and otherwise reads once, few, many or a size class.

d_call,v_call,j_call,clone_size,cdr3_nt,cdr3_aa
-,TRBV18,TRBJ2-5,-,TGTGCCAGCTCACCATCAAAGGGAGAGACCCAGTACTTC,CASSPSKGETQYF
-,TRBV28,TRBJ2-1,-,TGTGCCAGCATCCCCCTGGACAGCCCGACCTACAATGAGCAGTTCTTC,CASIPLDSPTYNEQFF
-,TRBV21-1,TRBJ2-5,-,TGTGCCAGCAGCAAAGGGGGAGAGACCCAGTACTTC,CASSKGGETQYF
TRBD1,TRBV19,TRBJ2-1,-,TGTGCCAGTAGTATACAGGGGGCAGGTATGAATGAGCAGTTCTTC,CASSIQGAGMNEQFF
TRBD2,TRBV11-2,TRBJ2-4,-,TGTGCCAGCAGCTACGGACTAGCGGGAGCCAAAAACATTCAGTACTTC,CASSYGLAGAKNIQYF
-,TRBV18,TRBJ2-3,-,TGTGCCAGCTCATCCACGCTAGGGTTCGGGGCAGATACGCAGTATTTT,CASSSTLGFGADTQYF
TRBD1,TRBV2,TRBJ2-7,-,TGTGCCAGTTCCGGGACAGCCTACGAGCAGTACTTC,CASSGTAYEQYF
-,TRBV7-9,TRBJ1-3,-,TGTGCCAGCAGCGCCGATAGCTCTGGAAACACCATATATTTT,CASSADSSGNTIYF
TRBD2,TRBV6-5,TRBJ2-4,-,TGTGCCAGCAGTTACGCCGGACTAGCGAAAAACATTCAGTACTTC,CASSYAGLAKNIQYF
-,TRBV6-5,TRBJ2-7,-,TGTGCCAGCACCCGCCGGTGGGCAAGCTCCTACGAGCAGTACTTC,CASTRRWASSYEQYF
TRBD2,TRBV5-6,TRBJ2-7,-,TGTGCCAGCAGCTCCGGGACTAACGACTACGAGCAGTACTTC,CASSSGTNDYEQYF
-,TRBV4-1,TRBJ1-2,-,TGCGCCAGCAGCCAAGTTCGAAGGGTATATGGCTACACCTTC,CASSQVRRVYGYTF
-,TRBV7-3,TRBJ2-5,-,TGTGCCAGCAGCTTAAACTTCCAAGAGACCCAGTACTTC,CASSLNFQETQYF
TRBD1,TRBV30,TRBJ1-5,-,TGTGCCTGGAGTCTCACAGGGGACCAGCCCCAGCATTTT,CAWSLTGDQPQHF
-,TRBV5-1,TRBJ1-4,-,TGCGCCAGCAGCTTGGAGTCAGGAGAGAATGAAAAACTGTTTTTT,CASSLESGENEKLFF
-,TRBV7-3,TRBJ2-7,-,TGTGCCAGCAGCCTTCTAGGGGACGAGCAGTACTTC,CASSLLGDEQYF
TRBD2,TRBV5-1,TRBJ2-4,-,TGCGCCAGCAGCAGCGATCCGGGACTAGCGGGAGGGCCGTATTACATTCAGTACTTC,CASSSDPGLAGGPYYIQYF
TRBD2,TRBV5-1,TRBJ2-1,-,TGCGCCAGCAGCAGAGGGACTAGCGGGGTCGGGTTGAGCTCCTACAATGAGCAGTTCTTC,CASSRGTSGVGLSSYNEQFF
-,TRBV28,TRBJ1-4,-,TGTGCCAGCCGGGTACAGGGAGCTAATGAAAAACTGTTTTTT,CASRVQGANEKLFF
-,TRBV5-4,TRBJ2-7,-,TGTGCCAGCAGCCAACGCCAGTCCTACGAGCAGTACTTC,CASSQRQSYEQYF
-,TRBV2,TRBJ1-4,-,TGTGCCAGTTTAACAGGGTTTGACGAAAAACTGTTTTTT,CASLTGFDEKLFF
-,TRBV7-2,TRBJ1-2,-,TGTGCCAGCAGCTATGCCAGGACAGTCTATGGCTACACCTTC,CASSYARTVYGYTF
TRBD1,TRBV5-1,TRBJ1-2,-,TGCGCCAGCAGCTCAGAGCCGGGACAGGGCTATGGCTACACCTTC,CASSSEPGQGYGYTF
-,TRBV5-4,TRBJ1-1,-,TGTGCCAGCAGCGTAGAACAGCAGATGAACACTGAAGCTTTCTTT,CASSVEQQMNTEAFF
-,TRBV5-5,TRBJ2-5,-,TGTGCCAGCAGCTTTGGCCAAGAGACCCAGTACTTC,CASSFGQETQYF
-,TRBV5-4,TRBJ2-5,-,TGTGCCAGCAGCTTGGCTGGCCCGGGGGAGACCCAGTACTTC,CASSLAGPGETQYF
-,TRBV5-6,TRBJ2-7,-,TGTGCCAGCAGCTTGGGAAGAGATCAGCAGTACTTC,CASSLGRDQQYF
-,TRBV7-2,TRBJ1-1,-,TGTGCCAGCAGCTTATACGGCTTAAACACTGAAGCTTTCTTT,CASSLYGLNTEAFF
-,TRBV27,TRBJ1-2,-,TGTGCCAGCAGTTCCCTCGAGGGGATCAACTATGGCTACACCTTC,CASSSLEGINYGYTF
-,TRBV28,TRBJ2-1,-,TGTGCCAGCAGTTTGCCATTTGAGGGGAGCTCCTACAATGAGCAGTTCTTC,CASSLPFEGSSYNEQFF
TRBD1,TRBV27,TRBJ1-2,-,TGTGCCAGCAGTTCGGCAGGGGGCGAAAACTATGGCTACACCTTC,CASSSAGGENYGYTF
-,TRBV18,TRBJ1-1,-,TGTGCCAGCTCACCGCCGGGCCCACGGCGGACTGAAGCTTTCTTT,CASSPPGPRRTEAFF
-,TRBV5-4,TRBJ1-4,once,TGTGCCAGCAGCCGGTCCCGGGACGGAAATGAAAAACTGTTTTTT,CASSRSRDGNEKLFF
TRBD2,TRBV5-8,TRBJ2-6,-,TGTGCCAGCAGCTTGAGGCTAGCGGGAGTTGGGGCCAACGTCCTGACTTTC,CASSLRLAGVGANVLTF
TRBD2,TRBV15,TRBJ2-7,-,TGTGCCACCAGCAGGCTTAGCGGGAGCCGCGAGCAGTACTTC,CATSRLSGSREQYF
-,TRBV2,TRBJ2-7,few,TGTGCCAGCAGCCAACTAGACTACGAGCAGTACTTC,CASSQLDYEQYF
-,TRBV5-1,TRBJ1-6,-,TGCGCCAGCAGCTTGGCGGGGGGCGTTGAGTCACCCCTCCACTTT,CASSLAGGVESPLHF
TRBD1,TRBV5-4,TRBJ2-1,-,TGTGCCAGCAGCTACGCCGGGACAGACAATGAGCAGTTCTTC,CASSYAGTDNEQFF
TRBD1,TRBV5-5,TRBJ1-2,-,TGTGCCAGCAGCCTGGGACAGGGGGCGCTTGGCTACACCTTC,CASSLGQGALGYTF
-,TRBV4-3,TRBJ2-6,-,TGCGCCAGCAGGGACATCCCTGGGGCCAACGTCCTGACTTTC,CASRDIPGANVLTF
-,TRBV5-6,TRBJ2-5,-,TGTGCCAGCAGCTTGAGCGTCGGAGGTTCGCAAGAGACCCAGTACTTC,CASSLSVGGSQETQYF
TRBD1,TRBV7-2,TRBJ1-1,-,TGTGCCAGCAGCTTTGACAGGGGGGGAACTGAAGCTTTCTTT,CASSFDRGGTEAFF
-,TRBV2,TRBJ1-3,-,TGTGCCAGCAGTGCAGCTCGGGGCTCTGGAAACACCATATATTTT,CASSAARGSGNTIYF
TRBD2,TRBV7-2,TRBJ2-3,-,TGTGCCAGCAGCACCCAACTAGCGGGAGGGCTACGAGATACGCAGTATTTT,CASSTQLAGGLRDTQYF
TRBD2,TRBV29-1,TRBJ2-4,-,TGCAGCATTCCGGGACTAGGGGTTGGTAACATTCAGTACTTC,CSIPGLGVGNIQYF
-,TRBV7-9,TRBJ2-3,-,TGTGCCAGCAGCTTGCGCTGGGCAGATACGCAGTATTTT,CASSLRWADTQYF